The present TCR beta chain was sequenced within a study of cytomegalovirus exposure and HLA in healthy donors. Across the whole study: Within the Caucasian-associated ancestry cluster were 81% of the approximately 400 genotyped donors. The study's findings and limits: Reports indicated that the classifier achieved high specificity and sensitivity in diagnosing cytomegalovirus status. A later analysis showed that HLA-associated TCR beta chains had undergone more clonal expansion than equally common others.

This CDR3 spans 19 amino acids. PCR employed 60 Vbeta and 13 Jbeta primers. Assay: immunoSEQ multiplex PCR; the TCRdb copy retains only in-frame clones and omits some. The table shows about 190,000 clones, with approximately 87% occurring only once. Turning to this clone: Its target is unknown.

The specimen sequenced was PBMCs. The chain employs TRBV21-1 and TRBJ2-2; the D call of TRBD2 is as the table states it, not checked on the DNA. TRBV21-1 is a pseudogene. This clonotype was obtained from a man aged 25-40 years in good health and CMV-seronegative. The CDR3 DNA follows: TGTGCCAGCAGCAAAAGCTGTCCTAGCGGGGGGGCCAACACCGGGGAGCTGTTTTTT. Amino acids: CASSKSCPSGGANTGELFF.